This T cell receptor (beta chain) was identified during a study of cytotoxic CD8 clonotypes in ibrutinib-treated CLL. Study-wide background: Of the patients, roughly 10 were relapsed/refractory, about 15 treatment-naive and 17 to 18 IGHV unmutated.

The data were produced by immunoSEQ multiplex PCR, yet TCRdb's version contains in-frame clones alone and is incomplete. The table records about 140,000 clones, approximately 80% of them present only once. The CDR3 runs 13 residues. V shed 6 bases, J shed 4 bases, and the junction held 4 bases outside the gene matches. CDR1 and CDR2 (germline): LNHNV, YYDKDF (reference sequence). Findings and limits, study-wide: Collection times varied between progressing and sustained-remission patients.

A few counts support this clone. Its antigen remains unknown. The receptor comes from a human donor with chronic lymphocytic leukemia. The chain uses TRBV15 and TRBJ1-2; 8 bases match TRBD1. Sample: PBMCs, taken after 36 months of ibrutinib treatment. The CDR3 reads CATRQTGGYGYTF. In nucleotides, the CDR3 is TGTGCCACCAGGCAAACAGGGGGCTATGGCTACACCTTC.